The 11 T cell receptor beta chains below come from one sample, sequenced in a study of blood T cell repertoires in COVID-19. TCRdb keeps only in-frame clones here, not all; method: immunoSEQ multiplex PCR. The sample carries about 200,000 clones, approximately 85% recorded once. Sequenced sample: peripheral blood. The receptor set was obtained from a woman at least 80 years old with COVID-19, enrolled during active disease.

The sample holds a few counts of this clone. The CDR3 loop is CAYSPGTGNWQTQYF. CDR3 nucleotides: TGTGCCTACTCCCCGGGGACAGGGAACTGGCAGACCCAGTACTTC. The chain is built from TRBV30 and TRBJ2-5; 9 nucleotides agree with TRBD1. In germline, CDR1 is GTSNPN, CDR2 SVGIG (reference sequence). This CDR3 is built from 15 residues. Trimming cost V 7 bases and J 6 bases; bases outside gene matches: 15. Looking up the rest from reference TRBV30 and TRBJ2-5 gives the full variable domain: SQTIHQWPATLVQPVGSPLSLECTVEGTSNPNLYWYRQAAGRGLQLLFYSVGIGQISSEVPQNLSASRPQDRQFILSSKKLLLSDSGFYLCAYSPGTGNWQTQYFGPGTRLLVL.

There are a few counts of this clone. The chain has TRBV16 and TRBJ1-5; D remains ambiguous. Germline CDR1 reads KGHSY; CDR2 reads FQNENV. The CDR3 spans 15 residues. The V gene lost 0 bases and the J gene lost 0 bases, with 6 bases spanning the gap. CDR3 DNA sequence: TGTGCCAGCAGCCAATCGGCCGTTAGCAATCAGCCCCAGCATTTT. Residues: CASSQSAVSNQPQHF.

The chain has TRBV7-2 and TRBJ2-7; maybe TRBD1 (6 bases). This CDR3 region has 17 residues. CDR1 is SGHTA and CDR2 is FQGNSA in the germline V gene. The germline V and J ends were trimmed by 5 bases and 0 bases, with 20 bases remaining between them. For the CDR3, the DNA is TGTGCCAGCAGCAAAAGGGGGTCTGGGGTTAACTCCTACGAGCAGTACTTC. It encodes CASSKRGSGVNSYEQYF. The whole variable domain, remainder taken from reference TRBV7-2 and TRBJ2-7, is GAGVSQSPSNKVTEKGKDVELRCDPISGHTALYWYRQSLGQGLEFLIYFQGNSAPDKSGLPSDRFSAERTGGSVSTLTIQRTQQEDSAVYLCASSKRGSGVNSYEQYFGPGTRLTVT.

This chain joins TRBV23-1 and TRBJ1-5, with TRBD1 as a possible D gene (5 bases). TRBV23-1 falls under the ORF class, with uncertain function. The V and J ends lost 3 bases and 2 bases respectively, with 8 bases between them. This CDR3 spans 14 amino acids. The chain's CDR3 is CASSHDSGNQPQHF. DNA for the CDR3: TGCGCCAGCAGTCATGACAGCGGCAATCAGCCCCAGCATTTT.

The chain uses TRBV12-3 or TRBV12-4 and TRBJ1-1; possible D gene TRBD1, 6 bases. Trimming took off 6 bases at V and 1 base at J, with 6 bases between the two ends. The CDR3 runs to 12 residues. The DNA of the CDR3 is TGTGCCAGCAGACAGGGGAACACTGAAGCTTTCTTT. Residues: CASRQGNTEAFF.

This clone was picked up a small number of times. The chain links TRBV18 to TRBJ1-1; D possibly corresponds to TRBD1 (6 bases). The ends were cut back, 0 bases at V and 3 bases at J, with 8 bases in the middle. The CDR3 length is 14 residues. Germline V gene sequence: CDR1 KGHSH, CDR2 LQKENI. The CDR3 here is CASSPPGTHTEAFF. CDR3 DNA sequence: TGTGCCAGCTCACCACCCGGGACACACACTGAAGCTTTCTTT.

The J gene is TRBJ1-4, the V gene TRBV6-5; no definite D call. Trimming cost V 6 bases and J 3 bases, with 8 bases left between them. Germline CDR1 and CDR2: MNHEY and SVGAGI. The CDR3 has 13 residues. CDR3 bases: TGTGCCAGCAGCATCACTTCTAATGAAAAACTGTTTTTT. It translates to CASSITSNEKLFF.

The genes are TRBV11-2 and TRBJ2-1, with 9 bases identical to TRBD2. Germline lookup yields CDR1 SGHAT and CDR2 FQNNGV. V lost 4 bases and J lost 2; bases outside the gene matches: 3. This CDR3 comprises 15 residues. The CDR3 sequence: CASSSAGGPYNEQFF. The CDR3 DNA sequence: TGTGCCAGCAGCTCCGCGGGGGGGCCCTACAATGAGCAGTTCTTC.

As to this clone: A much larger clone lies a single base off, so this may be a read error. This sample also contains other DNA sequences that code for the same CDR3. V usage is TRBV3-1 (or the pseudogene TRBV3-2) and J usage is TRBJ2-7; D is uncertain. Trimming took off 4 bases at V and 3 bases at J, with 7 bases between the two ends. The CDR3 covers 12 residues. CDR1 LGHDT and CDR2 YNNKEL come from the germline V gene (reference sequence). The CDR3 bases are TGTGCCAGCAGCCTTTCTAGCTACGAGCAGTACTTC. Its protein is CASSLSSYEQYF.

This clone was observed a few times. V gene TRBV29-1 combines with J gene TRBJ1-5, with 10 bases fitting TRBD1. Germline CDR1 is SQVTM and CDR2 is ANQGSEA. V lost 4 bases to trimming and J lost 7 bases; unmatched junction nucleotides: 7. The CDR3 is 14 amino acids. CDR3: CSVGDRGQGQPQHF. The CDR3 DNA reads TGCAGCGTTGGTGACAGGGGGCAAGGGCAGCCCCAGCATTTT.

This clone was detected once. V and J are TRBV29-1 and TRBJ2-3; D call uncertain. Germline V gives CDR1 SQVTM, CDR2 ANQGSEA. Trimming removed 8 bases from V and 6 bases from J, with 12 bases in between. This CDR3 is built from 11 residues. CDR3 residues: CSTSNLDTQYF. In DNA form, the CDR3 reads TGCAGCACCAGTAACCTGGATACGCAGTATTTT.